A single sample is the source of the 13 T cell receptor beta chains below, sequenced in a study of identical twins. TCRdb re-called the 5' RACE reads with MiXCR, one entry per CDR3 protein. The table lists 400,000 to 600,000 distinct CDR3 sequences, about a fifth of them singletons. The same sample was also used in a study of yellow fever vaccine responses in identical twins.

Sequenced input: CD4+ T cells sorted from blood. These receptors all come from a woman aged 18-29 years in good health.

V usage is TRBV20-1 and J usage is TRBJ2-3; 9 nucleotides match TRBD1. With 5 bases clipped from V and 4 bases from J, the junction kept 7 bases outside the gene matches. CDR3 size: 14 residues. The germline gives CDR1 DFQATT, CDR2 SNEGSKA (reference sequence). CDR3 residues: CSAGGTGKADTQYF. DNA of the CDR3: TGCAGTGCTGGTGGGACAGGGAAGGCAGATACGCAGTATTTT.

In its sample, this clonotype was seen a few times. The chain combines TRBV3-1 with TRBJ1-1; D is unresolved. This CDR3 region has 13 residues. Per germline, CDR1 LGHDT and CDR2 YNNKEL (reference sequence). Trimming cost V 1 base and J 6 bases, with 9 bases left between them. In DNA, the CDR3 is TGTGCCAGCAGCCAAGCCGCAGTTGCTGAAGCTTTCTTT. Its translation: CASSQAAVAEAFF.

The rearrangement uses TRBV6-5 and TRBJ2-2; maybe TRBD2 (6 bases). Germline V gene sequence: CDR1 MNHEY, CDR2 SVGAGI. The CDR3 extends over 15 amino acids. Trimming stripped 0 bases from V and 7 bases from J, with 12 bases between. CDR3: CASSYSRGMNGELFF. The CDR3 coding sequence is TGTGCCAGCAGTTACTCTCGGGGGATGAACGGGGAGCTGTTTTTT.

This clonotype was picked up a small number of times. The chain couples TRBV20-1 to TRBJ1-4, with TRBD1 as a possible D gene (6 bases). CDR1 is DFQATT and CDR2 is SNEGSKA in the germline V gene (reference sequence). Trimming removed 6 bases at V and 4 bases at J, with 15 bases between. The CDR3 has 14 residues. CDR3 coding DNA: TGCAGTGCAGAAACAGGGTTGGGTAATGAAAAACTGTTTTTT. Translated: CSAETGLGNEKLFF.

The chain has TRBV11-2 and TRBJ2-2; D might be TRBD1 (8 bases). This CDR3 has 15 amino acids. Deletions cut 4 bases from V and 9 bases from J, with 18 bases between. CDR1 and CDR2 (germline): SGHAT, FQNNGV. CDR3 loop: CASSSGQGGRRELFF. CDR3 DNA sequence: TGTGCCAGCAGCTCAGGACAGGGAGGGCGGAGGGAGCTGTTTTTT.

This clonotype has just a few counts. The chain employs TRBV7-9 and TRBJ2-1, with D perhaps TRBD2 (5 bases). The CDR3 has 15 residues. The V gene lost 4 bases and the J gene lost 7 bases, with 17 bases spanning the gap. From germline, CDR1 is SEHNR and CDR2 FQNEAQ (reference sequence). The CDR3 DNA sequence: TGTGCCAGCAGCTACGGCGAGGGTCCCCGGAATGAGCAGTTCTTC. Its protein is CASSYGEGPRNEQFF.

There are a few counts of this clonotype. J is TRBJ2-1 and V is TRBV29-1, with 9 positions matching TRBD2. Germline V lookup: CDR1 SQVTM, CDR2 ANQGSEA. The CDR3 loop spans 15 amino acids. Germline trimming cut 7 bases from V and 6 bases from J; bases unmatched to any gene: 13. The CDR3 loop is CSGSSWREGFNEQFF. The CDR3 DNA is TGCAGCGGGAGTAGCTGGCGGGAGGGCTTCAATGAGCAGTTCTTC.

This chain joins TRBV21-1 and TRBJ1-6. TRBV21-1 is designated a pseudogene. The length of the CDR3 is 12 residues. The CDR3 loop reads CASSKTLSPLHF. The CDR3 bases are TGTGCCAGCAGCAAGACACTTTCACCCCTCCACTTT.

The chain has TRBV4-1 and TRBJ2-7; D uncertain. Germline CDR1 is MGHRA and CDR2 is YSYEKL. The CDR3 length is 16 residues. Between the trimmed V and J ends, which lost 1 base and 4 bases, there was a span of 17 bases. As DNA, the CDR3 is TGCGCCAGCAGCCAAGTATGGGGTGGGGATTCATACGAGCAGTACGTC. Protein product: CASSQVWGGDSYEQYV.

The J gene is TRBJ2-5, the V gene TRBV4-1, with D maybe TRBD1 (5 bases). Germline-derived CDR1 and CDR2 are MGHRA and YSYEKL. Trimming took off 4 bases at V and 2 bases at J, with 14 bases between the two ends. The CDR3 covers 15 residues. CDR3: CASSPTAQGQETQYF. The CDR3 region has the DNA TGCGCCAGCAGCCCGACAGCGCAAGGGCAAGAGACCCAGTACTTC.

This chain's CDR3 is CASSTRQDSSGANVLTF. CDR3 in DNA: TGTGCCAGCAGCACCAGACAGGACTCCTCTGGGGCCAACGTCCTGACTTTC. The chain is built from TRBV9 and TRBJ2-6; tentatively, D is TRBD1 (6 bases). Trimming took off 4 bases at V and 0 bases at J, with 14 bases between the two ends. The germline CDR1 and CDR2 sequences are SGDLS and YYNGEE. This CDR3 contains 17 residues.

This clonotype has a handful of counts. The rearrangement links TRBV10-3 to TRBJ2-3; D perhaps matches TRBD2 (7 bases). Deletions cut 6 bases from V and 0 bases from J, with 16 bases between. Per germline, CDR1 ENHRY and CDR2 SYGVKD. The CDR3 has 16 amino acids. The CDR3 DNA reads as TGTGCCATCAGCTACTTGGGGGGGGCGAGCACAGATACGCAGTATTTT. The encoded protein is CAISYLGGASTDTQYF.

This clonotype was found a few times. V usage is TRBV12-3 or TRBV12-4 and J usage is TRBJ2-3, with D perhaps TRBD2 (5 bases). With 7 bases removed from V and 2 bases from J, the gap between germline ends came to 13 bases. This CDR3 spans 14 amino acids. The CDR3 DNA reads TGTGCCAGCAAATTGGCCGGGGTCACAGATACGCAGTATTTT. Translated, it gives CASKLAGVTDTQYF.